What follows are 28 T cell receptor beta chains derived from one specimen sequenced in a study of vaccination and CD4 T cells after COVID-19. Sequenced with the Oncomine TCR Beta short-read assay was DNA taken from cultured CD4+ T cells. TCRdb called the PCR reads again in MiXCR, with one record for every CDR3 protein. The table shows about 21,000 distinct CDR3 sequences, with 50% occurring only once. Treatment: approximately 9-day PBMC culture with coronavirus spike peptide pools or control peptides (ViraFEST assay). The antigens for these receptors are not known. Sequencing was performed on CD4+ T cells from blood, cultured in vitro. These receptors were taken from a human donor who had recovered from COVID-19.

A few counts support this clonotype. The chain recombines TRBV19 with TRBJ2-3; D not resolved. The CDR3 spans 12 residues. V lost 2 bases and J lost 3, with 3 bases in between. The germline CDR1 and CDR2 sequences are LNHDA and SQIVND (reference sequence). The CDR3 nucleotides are TGTGCCAGTAGTATAAGGACAGATACGCAGTATTTT. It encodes CASSIRTDTQYF.

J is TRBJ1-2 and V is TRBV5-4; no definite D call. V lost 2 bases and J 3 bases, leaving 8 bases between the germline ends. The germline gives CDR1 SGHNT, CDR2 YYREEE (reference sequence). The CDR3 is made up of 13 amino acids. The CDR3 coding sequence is TGTGCCAGCAGCTTCGAATCCGACTATGGCTACACCTTC. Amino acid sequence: CASSFESDYGYTF.

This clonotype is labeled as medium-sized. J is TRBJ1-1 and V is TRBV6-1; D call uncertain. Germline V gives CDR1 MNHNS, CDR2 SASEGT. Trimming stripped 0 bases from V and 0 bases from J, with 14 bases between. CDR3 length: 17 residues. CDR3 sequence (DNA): TGTGCCAGCAGTGAAGCGCTTCTTGCGGACTTGAACACTGAAGCTTTCTTT. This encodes CASSEALLADLNTEAFF.

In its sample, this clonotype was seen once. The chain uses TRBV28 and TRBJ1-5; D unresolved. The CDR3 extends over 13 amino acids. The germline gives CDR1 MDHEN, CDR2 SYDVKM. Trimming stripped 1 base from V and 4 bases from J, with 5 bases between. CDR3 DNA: TGTGCCAGCAGTTTATTAAATAATCAGCCCCAGCATTTT. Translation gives CASSLLNNQPQHF.

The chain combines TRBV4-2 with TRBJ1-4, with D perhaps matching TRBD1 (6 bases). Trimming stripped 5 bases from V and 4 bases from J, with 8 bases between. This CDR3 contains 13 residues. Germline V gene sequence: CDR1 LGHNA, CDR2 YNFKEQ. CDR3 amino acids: CASSRDNNEKLFF. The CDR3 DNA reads TGTGCCAGCAGCAGGGACAATAATGAAAAACTGTTTTTT.

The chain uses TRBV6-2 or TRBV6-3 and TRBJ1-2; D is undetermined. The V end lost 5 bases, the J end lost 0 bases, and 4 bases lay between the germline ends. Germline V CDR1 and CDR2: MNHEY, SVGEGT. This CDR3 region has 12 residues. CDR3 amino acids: CASSPTNYGYTF. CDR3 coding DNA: TGTGCCAGCAGTCCTACTAACTATGGCTACACCTTC.

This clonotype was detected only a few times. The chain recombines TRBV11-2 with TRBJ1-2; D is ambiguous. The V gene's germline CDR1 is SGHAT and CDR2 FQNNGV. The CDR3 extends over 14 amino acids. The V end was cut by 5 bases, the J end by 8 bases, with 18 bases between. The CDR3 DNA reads TGTGCCAGCAGCCCGATCAACCCCGAAGAGGGCTACACCTTC. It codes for CASSPINPEEGYTF.

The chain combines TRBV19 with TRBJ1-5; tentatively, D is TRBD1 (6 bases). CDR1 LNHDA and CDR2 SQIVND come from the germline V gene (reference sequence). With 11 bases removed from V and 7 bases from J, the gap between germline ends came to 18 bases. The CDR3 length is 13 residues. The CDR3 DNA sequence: TGTGCCTCAAACAGGGATGGCGGGCAGCCCCAGCATTTT. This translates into CASNRDGGQPQHF.

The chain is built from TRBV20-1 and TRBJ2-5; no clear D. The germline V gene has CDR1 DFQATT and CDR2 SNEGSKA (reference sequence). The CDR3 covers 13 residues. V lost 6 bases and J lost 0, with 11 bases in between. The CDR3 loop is CSALTGDQETQYF. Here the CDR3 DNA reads TGCAGTGCCCTGACGGGCGACCAAGAGACCCAGTACTTC.

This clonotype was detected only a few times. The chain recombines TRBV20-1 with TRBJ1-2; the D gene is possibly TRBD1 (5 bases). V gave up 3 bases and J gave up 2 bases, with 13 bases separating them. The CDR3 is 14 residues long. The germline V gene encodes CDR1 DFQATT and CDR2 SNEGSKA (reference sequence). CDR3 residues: CSASTGLGNYGYTF. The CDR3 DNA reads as TGCAGTGCTAGTACGGGGCTAGGCAACTATGGCTACACCTTC.

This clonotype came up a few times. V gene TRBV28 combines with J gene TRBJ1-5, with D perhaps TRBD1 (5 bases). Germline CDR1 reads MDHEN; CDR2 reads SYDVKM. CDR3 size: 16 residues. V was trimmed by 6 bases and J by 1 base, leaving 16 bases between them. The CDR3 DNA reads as TGTGCCAGCAGGGGCCCTGGGGCTATAAGCAATCAGCCCCAGCATTTT. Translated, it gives CASRGPGAISNQPQHF. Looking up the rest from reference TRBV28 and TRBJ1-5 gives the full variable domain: DVKVTQSSRYLVKRTGEKVFLECVQDMDHENMFWYRQDPGLGLRLIYFSYDVKMKEKGDIPEGYSVSREKKERFSLILESASTNQTSMYLCASRGPGAISNQPQHFGDGTRLSIL.

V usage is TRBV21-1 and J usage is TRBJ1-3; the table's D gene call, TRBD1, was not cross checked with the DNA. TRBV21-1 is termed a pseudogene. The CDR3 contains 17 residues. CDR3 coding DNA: TGTGCCAGCAGCAAAAGGGGGGGACCGAGCTCTGGAAACACCATATATTTT. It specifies CASSKRGGPSSGNTIYF.

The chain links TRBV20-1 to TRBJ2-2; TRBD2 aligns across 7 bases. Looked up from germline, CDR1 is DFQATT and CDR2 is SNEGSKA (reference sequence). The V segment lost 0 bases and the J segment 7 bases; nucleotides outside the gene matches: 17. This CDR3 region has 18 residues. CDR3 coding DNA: TGCAGTGCTAGAGACCCCAGGCGGGGCAGCGGGATGAGCGGGGAGCTGTTTTTT. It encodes CSARDPRRGSGMSGELFF.

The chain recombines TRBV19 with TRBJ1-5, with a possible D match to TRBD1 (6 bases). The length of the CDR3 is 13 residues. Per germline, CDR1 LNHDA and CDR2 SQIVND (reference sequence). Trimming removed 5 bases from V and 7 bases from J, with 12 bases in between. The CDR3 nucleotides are TGTGCCAGTAGTCGACAGGTCGGGCAGCCCCAGCATTTT. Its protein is CASSRQVGQPQHF.

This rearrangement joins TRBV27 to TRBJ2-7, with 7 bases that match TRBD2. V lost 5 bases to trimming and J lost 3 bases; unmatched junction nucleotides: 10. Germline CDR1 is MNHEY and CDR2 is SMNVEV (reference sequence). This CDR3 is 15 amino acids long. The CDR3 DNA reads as TGTGCCAGCAGTATCTCTCAGGGCGGGGGCTACGAGCAGTACTTC. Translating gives CASSISQGGGYEQYF.

The CDR3 bases are TGCAGTGCTTTACAGTTTACCACTGAAGCTTTCTTT. It codes for CSALQFTTEAFF. V usage is TRBV20-1 and J usage is TRBJ1-1; D remains unclear. The CDR3 is 12 residues long. Germline CDR1 is DFQATT and CDR2 is SNEGSKA (reference sequence). V lost 5 bases and J lost 4, with 11 bases in between.

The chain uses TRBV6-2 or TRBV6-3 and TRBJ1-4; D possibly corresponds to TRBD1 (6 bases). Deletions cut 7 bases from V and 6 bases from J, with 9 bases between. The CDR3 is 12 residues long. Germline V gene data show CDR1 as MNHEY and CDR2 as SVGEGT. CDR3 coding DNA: TGTGCCAGCAACAGGGCTGATGAAAAACTGTTTTTT. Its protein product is CASNRADEKLFF.

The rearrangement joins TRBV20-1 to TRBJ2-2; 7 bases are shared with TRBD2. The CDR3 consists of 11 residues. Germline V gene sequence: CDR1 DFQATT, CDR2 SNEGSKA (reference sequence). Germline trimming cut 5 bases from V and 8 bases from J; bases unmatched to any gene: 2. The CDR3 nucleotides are TGCAGTGCTGCGGGAGTAGGGGAGCTGTTTTTT. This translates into CSAAGVGELFF.

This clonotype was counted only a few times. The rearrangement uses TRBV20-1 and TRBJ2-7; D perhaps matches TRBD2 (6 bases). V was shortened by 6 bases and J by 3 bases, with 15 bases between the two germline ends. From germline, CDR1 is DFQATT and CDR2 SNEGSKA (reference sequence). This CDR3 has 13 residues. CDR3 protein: CSARRGSNYEQYF. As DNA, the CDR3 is TGCAGTGCCCGCCGGGGGTCTAACTACGAGCAGTACTTC.

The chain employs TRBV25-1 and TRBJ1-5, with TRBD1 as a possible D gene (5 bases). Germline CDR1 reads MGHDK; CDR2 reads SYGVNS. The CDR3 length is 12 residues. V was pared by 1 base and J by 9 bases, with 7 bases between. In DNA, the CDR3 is TGTGCCAGCAGTGAATGGCAGGGGCCCCAGCATTTT. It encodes CASSEWQGPQHF.

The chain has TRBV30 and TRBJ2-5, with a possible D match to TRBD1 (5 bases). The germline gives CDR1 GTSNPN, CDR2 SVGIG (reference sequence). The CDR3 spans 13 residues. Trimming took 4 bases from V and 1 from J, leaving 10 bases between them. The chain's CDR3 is CAWTGQFQETQYF. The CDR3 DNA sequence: TGTGCCTGGACAGGGCAGTTCCAAGAGACCCAGTACTTC.

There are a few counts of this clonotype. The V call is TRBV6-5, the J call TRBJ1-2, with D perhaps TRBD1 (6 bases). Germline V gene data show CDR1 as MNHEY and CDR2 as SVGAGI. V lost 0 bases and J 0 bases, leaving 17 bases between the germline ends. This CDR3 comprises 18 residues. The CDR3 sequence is CASSYSTPTGSPNYGYTF. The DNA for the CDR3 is TGTGCCAGCAGTTACTCGACTCCGACAGGCTCTCCTAACTATGGCTACACCTTC.

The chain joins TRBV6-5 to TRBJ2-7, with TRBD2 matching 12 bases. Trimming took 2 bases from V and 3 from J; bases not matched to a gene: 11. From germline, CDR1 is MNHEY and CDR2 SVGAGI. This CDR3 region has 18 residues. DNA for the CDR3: TGTGCCAGCAGTTACCCCCTGCTAGCGGGAGGGCCCTTCTACGAGCAGTACTTC. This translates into CASSYPLLAGGPFYEQYF.

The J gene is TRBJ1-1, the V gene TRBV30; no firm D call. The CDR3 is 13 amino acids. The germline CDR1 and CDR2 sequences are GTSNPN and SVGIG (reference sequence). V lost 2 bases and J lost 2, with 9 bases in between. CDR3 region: CAWSYQINTEAFF. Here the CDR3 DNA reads TGTGCCTGGAGTTACCAAATAAACACTGAAGCTTTCTTT. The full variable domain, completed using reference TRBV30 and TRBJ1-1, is SQTIHQWPATLVQPVGSPLSLECTVEGTSNPNLYWYRQAAGRGLQLLFYSVGIGQISSEVPQNLSASRPQDRQFILSSKKLLLSDSGFYLCAWSYQINTEAFFGQGTRLTVV.

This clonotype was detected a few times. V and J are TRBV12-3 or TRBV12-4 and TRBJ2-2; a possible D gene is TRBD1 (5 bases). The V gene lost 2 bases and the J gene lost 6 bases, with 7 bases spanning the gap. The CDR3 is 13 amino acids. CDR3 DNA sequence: TGTGCCAGCAGTTTAACAGGCGCCGGGGAGCTGTTTTTT. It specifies CASSLTGAGELFF.

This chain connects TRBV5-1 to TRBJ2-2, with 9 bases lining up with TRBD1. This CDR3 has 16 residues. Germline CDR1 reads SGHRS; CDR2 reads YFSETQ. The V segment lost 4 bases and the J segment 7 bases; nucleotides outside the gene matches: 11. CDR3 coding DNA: TGCGCCAGCAGCACCCAGGGGACAGGGTATAGCGGGGAGCTGTTTTTT. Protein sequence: CASSTQGTGYSGELFF.

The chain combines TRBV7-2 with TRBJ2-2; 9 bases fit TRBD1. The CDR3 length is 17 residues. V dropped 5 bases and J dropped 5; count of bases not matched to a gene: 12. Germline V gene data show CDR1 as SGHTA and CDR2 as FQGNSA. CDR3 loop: CASSPEQTGGGTGELFF. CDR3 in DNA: TGTGCCAGCAGCCCCGAACAGACAGGGGGAGGGACCGGGGAGCTGTTTTTT.

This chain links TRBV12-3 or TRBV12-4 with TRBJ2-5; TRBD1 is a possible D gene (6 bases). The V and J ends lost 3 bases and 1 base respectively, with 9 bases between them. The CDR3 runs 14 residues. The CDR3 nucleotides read TGTGCCAGCAGTTTGGACAGTATCCAAGAGACCCAGTACTTC. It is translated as CASSLDSIQETQYF.